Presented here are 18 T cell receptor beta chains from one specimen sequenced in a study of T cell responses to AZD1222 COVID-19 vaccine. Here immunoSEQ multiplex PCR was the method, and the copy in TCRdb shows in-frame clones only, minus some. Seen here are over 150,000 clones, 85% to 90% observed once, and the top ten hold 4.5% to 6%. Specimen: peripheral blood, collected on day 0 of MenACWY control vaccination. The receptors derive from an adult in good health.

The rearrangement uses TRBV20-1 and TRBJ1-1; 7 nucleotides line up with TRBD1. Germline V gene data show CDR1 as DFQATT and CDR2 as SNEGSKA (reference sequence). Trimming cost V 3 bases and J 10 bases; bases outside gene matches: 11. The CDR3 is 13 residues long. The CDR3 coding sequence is TGCAGTGCTAGTGGGACAGAGCTGGTTGGAGCTTTCTTT. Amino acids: CSASGTELVGAFF.

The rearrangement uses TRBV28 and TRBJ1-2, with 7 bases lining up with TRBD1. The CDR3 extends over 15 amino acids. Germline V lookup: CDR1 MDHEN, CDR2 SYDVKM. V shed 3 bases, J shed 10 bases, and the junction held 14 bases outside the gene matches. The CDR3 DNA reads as TGTGCCAGCAGTTTCCTAACAGGGGCTTCCTTCGACTACACCTTC. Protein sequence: CASSFLTGASFDYTF.

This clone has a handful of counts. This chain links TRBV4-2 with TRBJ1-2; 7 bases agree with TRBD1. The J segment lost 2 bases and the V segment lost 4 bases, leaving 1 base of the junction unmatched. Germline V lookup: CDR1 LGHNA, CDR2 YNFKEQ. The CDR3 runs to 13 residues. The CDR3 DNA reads TGTGCCAGCAGCCCGGACAGGAACTATGGCTACACCTTC. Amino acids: CASSPDRNYGYTF.

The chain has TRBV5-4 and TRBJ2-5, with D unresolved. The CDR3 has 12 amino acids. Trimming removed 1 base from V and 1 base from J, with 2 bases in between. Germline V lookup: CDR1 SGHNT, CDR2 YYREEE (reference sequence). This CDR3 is CASSLTQETQYF. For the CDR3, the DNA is TGTGCCAGCAGCTTGACCCAAGAGACCCAGTACTTC.

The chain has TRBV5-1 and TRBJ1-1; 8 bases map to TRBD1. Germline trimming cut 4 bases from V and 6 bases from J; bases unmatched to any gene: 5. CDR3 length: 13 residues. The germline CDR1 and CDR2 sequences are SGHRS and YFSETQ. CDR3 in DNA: TGCGCCAGCAGCCTCCAGACAGGGGCTGAAGCTTTCTTT. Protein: CASSLQTGAEAFF.

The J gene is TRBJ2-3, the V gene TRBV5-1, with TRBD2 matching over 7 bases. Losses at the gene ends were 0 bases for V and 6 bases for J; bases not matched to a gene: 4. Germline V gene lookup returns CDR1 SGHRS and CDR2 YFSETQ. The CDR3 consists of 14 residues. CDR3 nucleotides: TGCGCCAGCAGCTTGGGGACTAGTTCTGATACGCAGTATTTT. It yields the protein CASSLGTSSDTQYF.

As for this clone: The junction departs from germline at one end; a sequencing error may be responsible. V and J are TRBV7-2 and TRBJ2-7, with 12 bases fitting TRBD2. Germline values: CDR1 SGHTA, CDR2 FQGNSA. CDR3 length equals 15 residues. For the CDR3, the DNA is TGTGCCAGCAACTTACTAGCGGGAGGCGGTCACGAGCAGTACTTC. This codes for CASNLLAGGGHEQYF.

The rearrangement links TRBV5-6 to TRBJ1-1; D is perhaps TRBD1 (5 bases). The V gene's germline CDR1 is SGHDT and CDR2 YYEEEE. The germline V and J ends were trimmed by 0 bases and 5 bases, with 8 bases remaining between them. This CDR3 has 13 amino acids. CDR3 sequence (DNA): TGTGCCAGCAGCTTGGTCCGGGGGACTGAAGCTTTCTTT. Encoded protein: CASSLVRGTEAFF.

The CDR3 nucleotides are TGCGCCAGCAATCTAGCGCAAAATGTGGGCGAGCAGTTCTTC. This encodes CASNLAQNVGEQFF. This sequence joins TRBV5-1 and TRBJ2-1; possible D gene TRBD2, 6 bases. Germline V CDR1 and CDR2: SGHRS, YFSETQ. The CDR3 runs to 14 residues. The ends were cut back, 6 bases at V and 10 bases at J, with 20 bases in the middle.

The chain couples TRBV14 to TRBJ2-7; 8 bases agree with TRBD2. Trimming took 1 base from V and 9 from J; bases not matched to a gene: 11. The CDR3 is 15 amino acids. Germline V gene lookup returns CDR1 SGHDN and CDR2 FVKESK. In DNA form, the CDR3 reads TGTGCCAGCAGCCAAGGAGGCGGGGGGAGTACGTCGCAGTACGTC. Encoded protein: CASSQGGGGSTSQYV.

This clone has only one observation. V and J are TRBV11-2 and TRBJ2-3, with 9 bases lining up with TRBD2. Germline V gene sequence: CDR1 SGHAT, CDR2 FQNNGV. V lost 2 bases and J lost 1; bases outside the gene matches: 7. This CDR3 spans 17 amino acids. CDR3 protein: CASSLKESSGGTDTQYF. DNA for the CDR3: TGTGCCAGCAGCTTAAAGGAGTCTAGCGGGGGCACAGATACGCAGTATTTT. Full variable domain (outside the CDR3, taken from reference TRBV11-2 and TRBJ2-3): EAGVAQSPRYKIIEKRQSVAFWCNPISGHATLYWYQQILGQGPKLLIQFQNNGVVDDSQLPKDRFSAERLKGVDSTLKIQPAKLEDSAVYLCASSLKESSGGTDTQYFGPGTRLTVL.

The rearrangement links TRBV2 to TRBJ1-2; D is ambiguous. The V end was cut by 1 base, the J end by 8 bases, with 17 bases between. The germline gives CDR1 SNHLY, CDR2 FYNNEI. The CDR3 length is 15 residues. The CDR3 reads CASSEDYSRAGGYTF. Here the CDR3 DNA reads TGTGCCAGCAGTGAAGATTACTCGCGGGCGGGAGGCTACACCTTC.

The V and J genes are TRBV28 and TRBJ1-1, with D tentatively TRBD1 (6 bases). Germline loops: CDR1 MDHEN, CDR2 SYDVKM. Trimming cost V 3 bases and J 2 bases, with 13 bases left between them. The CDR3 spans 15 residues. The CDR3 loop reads CASSLASGANTEAFF. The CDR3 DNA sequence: TGTGCCAGCAGTTTGGCGTCAGGGGCAAACACTGAAGCTTTCTTT.

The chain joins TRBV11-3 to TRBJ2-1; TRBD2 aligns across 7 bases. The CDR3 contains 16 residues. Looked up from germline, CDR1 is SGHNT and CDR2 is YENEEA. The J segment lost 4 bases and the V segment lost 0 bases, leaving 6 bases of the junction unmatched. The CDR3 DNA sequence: TGTGCCAGCAGCTTAGAGGGCGGGAGTAAGTACAATGAGCAGTTCTTC. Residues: CASSLEGGSKYNEQFF.

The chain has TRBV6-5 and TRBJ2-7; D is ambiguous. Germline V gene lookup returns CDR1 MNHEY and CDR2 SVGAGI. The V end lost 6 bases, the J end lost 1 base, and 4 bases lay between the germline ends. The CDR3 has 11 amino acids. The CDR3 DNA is TGTGCCAGCAGATCTTCCTACGAGCAGTACTTC. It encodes CASRSSYEQYF.

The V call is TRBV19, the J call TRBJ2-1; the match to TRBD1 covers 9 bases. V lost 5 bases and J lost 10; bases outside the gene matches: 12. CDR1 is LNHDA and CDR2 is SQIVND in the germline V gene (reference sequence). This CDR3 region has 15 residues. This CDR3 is CASSPTGGTGMEQFF. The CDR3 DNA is TGTGCCAGTAGTCCGACTGGCGGGACAGGGATGGAGCAGTTCTTC. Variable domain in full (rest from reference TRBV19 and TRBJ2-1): DGGITQSPKYLFRKEGQNVTLSCEQNLNHDAMYWYRQDPGQGLRLIYYSQIVNDFQKGDIAEGYSVSREKKESFPLTVTSAQKNPTAFYLCASSPTGGTGMEQFFGPGTRLTVL.

CDR3 protein: CASRGSGSILPYEQYF. In nucleotides, the CDR3 is TGTGCCTCCAGGGGTAGCGGGAGCATTTTGCCCTACGAGCAGTACTTC. V and J are TRBV10-3 and TRBJ2-7; 9 nucleotides agree with TRBD2. Germline V lookup: CDR1 ENHRY, CDR2 SYGVKD. This CDR3 is built from 16 residues. Trimming cost V 11 bases and J 2 bases; bases outside gene matches: 16.

The CDR3 loop is CASSQSRTDTQYF. The DNA of the CDR3 is TGTGCCAGCAGCCAATCGAGGACAGATACGCAGTATTTT. The chain recombines TRBV16 with TRBJ2-3; D is uncertain. Germline CDR1 reads KGHSY; CDR2 reads FQNENV. The V end lost 0 bases, the J end lost 3 bases, and 4 bases lay between the germline ends. The CDR3 has 13 amino acids.